This TCR beta chain was identified during a study of HIV-infected patients and healthy controls. This CDR3 contains 12 residues. Trimming cost V 8 bases and J 5 bases, with 10 bases left between them. Per the germline V gene, CDR1 is SEHNR and CDR2 is FQNEAQ (reference sequence). TCRdb processed the 5' RACE reads anew with MiXCR; each CDR3 protein has one entry. This repertoire shows 70,000 or so distinct CDR3 sequences, roughly a sixth found once; its top ten account for around 6%. The TCR was taken from a human donor in good health. The source material was CD4+ T cells from blood. The chain combines TRBV7-9 with TRBJ1-5, with D perhaps TRBD1 (6 bases). Written as DNA, the CDR3 is TGTGCCAGCGGCCGACAGGATCAGCCCCAGCATTTT. Translation gives CASGRQDQPQHF. Full variable domain (missing parts from reference TRBV7-9 and TRBJ1-5): DTGVSQNPRHKITKRGQNVTFRCDPISEHNRLYWYRQTLGQGPEFLTYFQNEAQLEKSRLLSDRFSAERPKGSFSTLEIQRTEQGDSAMYLCASGRQDQPQHFGDGTRLSIL.